The present T cell receptor (beta chain) was sequenced within a study of shared clonotypes between healthy human individuals. With V trimmed by 5 bases and J by 4 bases, 4 bases remained unmatched. This CDR3 comprises 15 residues. Germline loops: CDR1 MDHEN, CDR2 SYDVKM. Profiling relied on immunoSEQ multiplex PCR, and the TCRdb table lists in-frame clones only, not all of them. The top ten clones hold about 0.41% of a sample with roughly 2,300,000 clones, around 93% of them seen once. The sample consisted of naive CD4+ T cells from PBMCs. The subset is: CD45RA+ positively selected. The TCR was taken from a man younger than 35 in good health. Some clones in this sample may be carry-over from other donors' samples. V and J are TRBV28 and TRBJ2-2; TRBD2 agrees at 10 bases. This CDR3 reads CASSPSGSGTGELFF. The CDR3 DNA reads as TGTGCCAGCAGTCCTAGCGGGAGTGGCACCGGGGAGCTGTTTTTT. Together with reference TRBV28 and TRBJ2-2, the CDR3 gives the full variable domain: DVKVTQSSRYLVKRTGEKVFLECVQDMDHENMFWYRQDPGLGLRLIYFSYDVKMKEKGDIPEGYSVSREKKERFSLILESASTNQTSMYLCASSPSGSGTGELFFGEGSRLTVL.